A selection of T cell receptor beta chains follows, all from one sample in a study of blood T cells in healthy people across ages. MiXCR, applied by TCRdb to the 5' RACE reads, yields one record per CDR3 protein. The data show 600,000 to 800,000 distinct CDR3 sequences, 21% seen once. Sequencing was performed on blood. The receptors originated from a man aged 65-85 years in good health. Each CDR3 is given with its conserved first and last residue. The order of the fields is D gene, V gene, J gene, CDR3 protein. D genes are given only for firm matches.

NA	TRBV28	TRBJ2-1	CASMGGRGTNEQFF
NA	TRBV5-1	TRBJ2-1	CASSLYETLVGDEQLF
NA	TRBV7-9	NA	CASSPSSTSLYEQYF
TRBD1	TRBV5-6	TRBJ1-5	CASSFEGARGNQPQHF
NA	TRBV6-1	TRBJ2-1	CASSLSDTGRYYNEQFF
NA	TRBV6-2/TRBV6-3	TRBJ2-1	CASSTVGRRRGEQFF
TRBD1	TRBV5-1	TRBJ2-5	CASAGGTETQYF
NA	TRBV4-1	TRBJ2-7	CASSQDPRGYEQYF
NA	TRBV10-3	TRBJ2-7	CAISGETGSYEQYF
NA	TRBV6-2/TRBV6-3	TRBJ2-5	CASSGQKTPQETQYF
TRBD1	TRBV3-1	TRBJ2-1	CASSQGQGVHEFF
NA	TRBV7-2	TRBJ2-3	CASSPSAGSPPDTQYF
TRBD1	TRBV6-2/TRBV6-3	TRBJ2-5	CASKGGETQYF
TRBD2	TRBV7-2	TRBJ2-7	CASSLLIAGGFYEQYF
NA	TRBV6-1	TRBJ2-1	CASSDRSGLGEQFF
NA	TRBV13	TRBJ2-7	CASSPWTETYEQYF
NA	TRBV12-3/TRBV12-4	TRBJ2-7	CASSPHKGYYEQYF
TRBD2	TRBV20-1	TRBJ2-7	CSARGQLAGDEQYF
NA	TRBV5-1	TRBJ1-2	CASSLEQSYGYTF
NA	TRBV3-1	TRBJ2-5	CASSQIRGEQTQYF
TRBD2	TRBV12-3/TRBV12-4	TRBJ2-7	CASSLSGRAYEQYF
NA	TRBV20-1	TRBJ2-7	CSASPTTDSYEQYF